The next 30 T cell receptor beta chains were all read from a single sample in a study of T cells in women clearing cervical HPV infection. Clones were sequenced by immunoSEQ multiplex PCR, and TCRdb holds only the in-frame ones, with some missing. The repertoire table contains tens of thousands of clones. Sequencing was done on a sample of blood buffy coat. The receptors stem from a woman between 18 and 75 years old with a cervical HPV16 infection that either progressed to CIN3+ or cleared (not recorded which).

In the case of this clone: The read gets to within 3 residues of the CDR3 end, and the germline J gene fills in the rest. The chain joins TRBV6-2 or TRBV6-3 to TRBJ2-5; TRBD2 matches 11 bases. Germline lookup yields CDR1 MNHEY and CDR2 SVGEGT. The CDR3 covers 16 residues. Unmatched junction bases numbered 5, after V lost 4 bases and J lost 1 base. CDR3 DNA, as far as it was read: TGTGCCAGCAGTTCTCCGACTAGCGGGGTCCAAGAGACC. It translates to CASSSPTSGVQET. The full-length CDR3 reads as CASSSPTSGVQETQYF.

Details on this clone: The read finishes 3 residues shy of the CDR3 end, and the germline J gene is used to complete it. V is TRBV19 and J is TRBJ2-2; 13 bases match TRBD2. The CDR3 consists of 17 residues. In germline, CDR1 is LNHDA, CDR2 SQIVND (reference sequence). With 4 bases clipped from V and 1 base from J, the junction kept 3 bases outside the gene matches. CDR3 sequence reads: CASSRLAGGGNTGELFF. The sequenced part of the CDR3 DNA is TGTGCCAGTAGTAGACTAGCGGGAGGTGGGAACACCGGGGAG.

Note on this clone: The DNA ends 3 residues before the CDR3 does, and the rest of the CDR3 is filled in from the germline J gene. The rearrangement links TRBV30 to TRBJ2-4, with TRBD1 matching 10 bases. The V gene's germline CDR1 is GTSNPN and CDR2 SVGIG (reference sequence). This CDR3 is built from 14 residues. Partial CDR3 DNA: TGTGCCTGGAGCCCGGGACAGGGGAACTATGGT. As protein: CAWSPGQGNYG. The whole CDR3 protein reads CAWSPGQGNYGQYF.

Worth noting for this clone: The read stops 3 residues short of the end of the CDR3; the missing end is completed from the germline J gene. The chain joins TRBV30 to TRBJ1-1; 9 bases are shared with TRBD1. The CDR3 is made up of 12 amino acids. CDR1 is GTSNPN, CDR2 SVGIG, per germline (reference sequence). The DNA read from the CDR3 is TGTGCTTGGGACAGGGTTAACACTGAA. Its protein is CAWDRVNTE. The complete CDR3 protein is CAWDRVNTEAFF.

Incomplete CDR3 DNA: TGTGCCAGCAGCTTAGGTCCTAATGAAAAG. It encodes CASSLGPNEK. The entire CDR3 sequence reads CASSLGPNEKLFF. V usage is TRBV7-2 and J usage is TRBJ2-2; D remains ambiguous. The read falls 3 residues short of the CDR3 end, and the missing part is taken from the germline J gene. This CDR3 comprises 13 residues. Germline V gives CDR1 SGHTA, CDR2 FQGNSA.

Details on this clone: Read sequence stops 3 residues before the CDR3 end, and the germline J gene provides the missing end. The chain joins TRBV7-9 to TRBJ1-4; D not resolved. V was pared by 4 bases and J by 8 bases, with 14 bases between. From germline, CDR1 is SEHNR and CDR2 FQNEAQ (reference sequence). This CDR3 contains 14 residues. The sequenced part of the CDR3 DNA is TGTGCCAGCAGCTCACAAGGGCGCGGGGAAAAA. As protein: CASSSQGRGEK. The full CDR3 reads CASSSQGRGEKLFF.

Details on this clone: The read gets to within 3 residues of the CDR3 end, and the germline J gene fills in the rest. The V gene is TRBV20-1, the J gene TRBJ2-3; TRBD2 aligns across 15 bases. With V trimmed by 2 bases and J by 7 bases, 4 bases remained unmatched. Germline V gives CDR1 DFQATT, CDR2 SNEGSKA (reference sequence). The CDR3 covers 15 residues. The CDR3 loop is CSARSGLAGGNTQYF. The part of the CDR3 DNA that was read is TGCAGTGCTAGATCGGGACTAGCGGGAGGCAATACG.

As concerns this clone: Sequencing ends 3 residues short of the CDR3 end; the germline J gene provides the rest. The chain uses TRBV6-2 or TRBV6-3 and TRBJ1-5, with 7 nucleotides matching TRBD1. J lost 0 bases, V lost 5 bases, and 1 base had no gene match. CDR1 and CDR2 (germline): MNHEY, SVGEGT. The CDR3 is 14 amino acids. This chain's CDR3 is CASSQGGSNQPQHF. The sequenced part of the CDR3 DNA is TGTGCCAGCAGTCAGGGGGGTAGCAATCAGCCC.

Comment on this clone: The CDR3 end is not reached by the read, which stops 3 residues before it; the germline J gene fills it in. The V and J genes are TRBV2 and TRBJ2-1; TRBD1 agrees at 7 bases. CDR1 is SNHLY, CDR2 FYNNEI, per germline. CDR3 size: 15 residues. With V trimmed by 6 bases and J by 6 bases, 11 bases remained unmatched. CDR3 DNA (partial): TGTGCCAGCAGCTTGAACAGGGGTACAGGCAATGAG. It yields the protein CASSLNRGTGNE. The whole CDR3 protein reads CASSLNRGTGNEQFF.

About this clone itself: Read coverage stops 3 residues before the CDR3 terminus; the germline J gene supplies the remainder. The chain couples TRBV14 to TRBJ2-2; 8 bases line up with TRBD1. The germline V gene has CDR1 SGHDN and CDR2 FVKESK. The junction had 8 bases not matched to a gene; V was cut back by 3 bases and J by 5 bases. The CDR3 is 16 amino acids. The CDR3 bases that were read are TGTGCCAGCAGCCACAGGCAGGGGGCAGGAACCGGGGAG. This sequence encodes CASSHRQGAGTGE. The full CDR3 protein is CASSHRQGAGTGELFF.

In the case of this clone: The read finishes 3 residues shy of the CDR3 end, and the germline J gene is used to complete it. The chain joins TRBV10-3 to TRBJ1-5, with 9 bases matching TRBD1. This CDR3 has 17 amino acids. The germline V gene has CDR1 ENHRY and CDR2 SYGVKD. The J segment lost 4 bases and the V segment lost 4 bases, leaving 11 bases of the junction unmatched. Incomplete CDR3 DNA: TGTGCCATCAGTGCCTCCGGGACAGGGAAGGGAAATCAGCCC. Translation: CAISASGTGKGNQP. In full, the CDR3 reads CAISASGTGKGNQPQHF.

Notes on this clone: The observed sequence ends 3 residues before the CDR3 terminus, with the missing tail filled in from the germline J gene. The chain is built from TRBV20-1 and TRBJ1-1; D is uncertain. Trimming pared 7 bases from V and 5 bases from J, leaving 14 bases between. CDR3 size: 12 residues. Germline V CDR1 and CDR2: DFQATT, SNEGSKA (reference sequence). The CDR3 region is CSVVGPGTEAFF. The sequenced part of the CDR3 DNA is TGCAGTGTGGTTGGACCGGGGACTGAA.

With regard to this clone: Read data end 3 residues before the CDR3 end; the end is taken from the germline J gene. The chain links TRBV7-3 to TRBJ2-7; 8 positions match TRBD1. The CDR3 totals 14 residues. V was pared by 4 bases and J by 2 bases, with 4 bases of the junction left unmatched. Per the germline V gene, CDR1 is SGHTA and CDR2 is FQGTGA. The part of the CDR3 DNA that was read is TGTGCCAGCAGCTCGGGACAGGAGACCTACGAG. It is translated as CASSSGQETYE. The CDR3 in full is CASSSGQETYEQYF.

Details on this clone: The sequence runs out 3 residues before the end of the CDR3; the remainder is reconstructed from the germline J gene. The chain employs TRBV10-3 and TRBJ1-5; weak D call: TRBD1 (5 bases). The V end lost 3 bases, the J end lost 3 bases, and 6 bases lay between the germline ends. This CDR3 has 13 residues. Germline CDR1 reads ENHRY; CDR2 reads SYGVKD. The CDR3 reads CAISDRDNQPQHF. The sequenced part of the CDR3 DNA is TGTGCCATCAGTGACAGGGACAATCAGCCC.

The CDR3 bases that were read are TGCGCCAGCATCCTCGAGGGGGGGCCGAGCACAGATACG. Protein sequence: CASILEGGPSTDT. The complete CDR3 protein is CASILEGGPSTDTQYF. This chain uses TRBV4-1 with TRBJ2-3; D may be TRBD2 (7 bases). The CDR3 goes on 3 residues after the read ends, and that part is filled in from the germline J gene. The CDR3 consists of 16 residues. The germline gives CDR1 MGHRA, CDR2 YSYEKL. Trimming shortened V by 7 bases and J by 0 bases, and 17 bases separated the two germline ends.

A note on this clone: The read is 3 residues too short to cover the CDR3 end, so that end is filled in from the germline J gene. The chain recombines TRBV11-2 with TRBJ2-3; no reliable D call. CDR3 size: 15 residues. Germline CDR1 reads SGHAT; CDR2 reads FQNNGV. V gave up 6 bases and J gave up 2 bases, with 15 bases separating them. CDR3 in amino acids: CASSPILGYTDTQYF. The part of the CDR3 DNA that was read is TGTGCCAGCAGTCCGATTCTAGGATACACAGATACG. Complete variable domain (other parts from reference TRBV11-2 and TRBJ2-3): EAGVAQSPRYKIIEKRQSVAFWCNPISGHATLYWYQQILGQGPKLLIQFQNNGVVDDSQLPKDRFSAERLKGVDSTLKIQPAKLEDSAVYLCASSPILGYTDTQYFGPGTRLTVL.

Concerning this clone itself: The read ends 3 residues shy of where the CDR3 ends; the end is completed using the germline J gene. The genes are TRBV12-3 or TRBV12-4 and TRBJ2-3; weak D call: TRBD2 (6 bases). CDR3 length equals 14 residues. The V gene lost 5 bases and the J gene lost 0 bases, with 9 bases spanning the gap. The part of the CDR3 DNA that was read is TGTGCCAGCAGTCCGGGGACTAGCACAGATACG. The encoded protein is CASSPGTSTDT. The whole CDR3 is CASSPGTSTDTQYF.

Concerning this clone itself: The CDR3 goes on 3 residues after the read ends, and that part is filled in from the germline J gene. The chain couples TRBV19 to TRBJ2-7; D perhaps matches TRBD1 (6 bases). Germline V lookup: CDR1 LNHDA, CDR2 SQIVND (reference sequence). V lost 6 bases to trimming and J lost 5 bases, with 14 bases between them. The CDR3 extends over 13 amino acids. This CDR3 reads CASSTTGNHEQYF. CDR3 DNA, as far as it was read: TGTGCCAGTAGCACAACAGGGAACCACGAG.

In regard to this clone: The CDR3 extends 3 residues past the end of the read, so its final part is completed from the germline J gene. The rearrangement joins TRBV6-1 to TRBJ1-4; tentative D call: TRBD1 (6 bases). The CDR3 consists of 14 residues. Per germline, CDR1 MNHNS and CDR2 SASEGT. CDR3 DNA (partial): TGTGCCAGCAGTGGATGGACAGCCAATTCACCA. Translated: CASSGWTANSP. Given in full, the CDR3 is CASSGWTANSPLFF.

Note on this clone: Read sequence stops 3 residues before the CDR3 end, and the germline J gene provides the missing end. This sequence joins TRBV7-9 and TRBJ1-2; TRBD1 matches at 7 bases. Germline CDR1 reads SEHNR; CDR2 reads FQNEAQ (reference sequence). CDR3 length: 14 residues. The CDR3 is CASSLSGTVHDYTF. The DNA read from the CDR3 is TGTGCCAGCAGCTTATCCGGGACAGTCCACGAC. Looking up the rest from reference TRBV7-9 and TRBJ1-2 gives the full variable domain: DTGVSQNPRHKITKRGQNVTFRCDPISEHNRLYWYRQTLGQGPEFLTYFQNEAQLEKSRLLSDRFSAERPKGSFSTLEIQRTEQGDSAMYLCASSLSGTVHDYTFGSGTRLTVV.

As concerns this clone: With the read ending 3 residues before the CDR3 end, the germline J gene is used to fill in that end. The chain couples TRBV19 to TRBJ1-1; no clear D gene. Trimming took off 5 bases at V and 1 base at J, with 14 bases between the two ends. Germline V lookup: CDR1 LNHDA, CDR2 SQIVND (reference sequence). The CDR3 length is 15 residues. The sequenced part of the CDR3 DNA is TGTGCCAGTAGTGGACGGGGAGAAGAGAACACTGAA. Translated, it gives CASSGRGEENTE. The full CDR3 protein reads CASSGRGEENTEAFF.

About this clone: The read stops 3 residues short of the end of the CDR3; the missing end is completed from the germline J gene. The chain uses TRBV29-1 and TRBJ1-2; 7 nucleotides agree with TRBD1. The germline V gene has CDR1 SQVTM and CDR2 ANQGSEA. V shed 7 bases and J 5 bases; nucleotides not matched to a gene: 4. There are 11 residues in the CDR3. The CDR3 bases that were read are TGCAGCGGAGGGACAGCTTATGGC. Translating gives CSGGTAYG. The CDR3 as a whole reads CSGGTAYGYTF.

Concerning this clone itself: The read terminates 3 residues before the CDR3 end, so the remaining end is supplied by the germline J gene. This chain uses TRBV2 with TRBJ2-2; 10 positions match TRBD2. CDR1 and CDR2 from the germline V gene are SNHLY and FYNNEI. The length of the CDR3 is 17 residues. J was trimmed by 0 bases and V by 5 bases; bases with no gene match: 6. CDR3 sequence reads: CASSQGLAVANTGELFF. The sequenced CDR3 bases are TGTGCCAGCAGTCAAGGACTAGCGGTCGCGAACACCGGGGAG.

CDR3 DNA (partial): TGCGCCAGCAGCTCGTTCGTCAGCGGTCTCTACAATGAG. This gives the protein CASSSFVSGLYNE. The CDR3 in full is CASSSFVSGLYNEQFF. The chain recombines TRBV5-1 with TRBJ2-1, with D perhaps matching TRBD2 (5 bases). The observed sequence ends 3 residues before the CDR3 terminus, with the missing tail filled in from the germline J gene. The CDR3 has 16 residues. V was clipped by 3 bases and J by 3 bases, with 16 bases between them. The V gene's germline CDR1 is SGHRS and CDR2 YFSETQ.

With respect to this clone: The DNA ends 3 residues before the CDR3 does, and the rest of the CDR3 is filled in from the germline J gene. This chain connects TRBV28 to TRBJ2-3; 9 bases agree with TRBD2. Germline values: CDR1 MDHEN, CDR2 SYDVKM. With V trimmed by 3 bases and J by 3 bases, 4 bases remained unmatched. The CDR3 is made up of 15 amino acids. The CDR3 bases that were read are TGTGCCAGCAGTTTTAGCGGGAGTGGGACAGATACG. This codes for CASSFSGSGTDT. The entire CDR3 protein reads CASSFSGSGTDTQYF.

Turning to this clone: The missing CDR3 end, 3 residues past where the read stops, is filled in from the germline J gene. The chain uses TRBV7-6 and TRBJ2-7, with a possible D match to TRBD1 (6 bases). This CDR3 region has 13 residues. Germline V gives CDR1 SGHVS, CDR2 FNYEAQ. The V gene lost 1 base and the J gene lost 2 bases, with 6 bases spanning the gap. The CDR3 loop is CASSLGTAYEQYF. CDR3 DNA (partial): TGTGCCAGCAGCTTAGGGACAGCCTACGAG.

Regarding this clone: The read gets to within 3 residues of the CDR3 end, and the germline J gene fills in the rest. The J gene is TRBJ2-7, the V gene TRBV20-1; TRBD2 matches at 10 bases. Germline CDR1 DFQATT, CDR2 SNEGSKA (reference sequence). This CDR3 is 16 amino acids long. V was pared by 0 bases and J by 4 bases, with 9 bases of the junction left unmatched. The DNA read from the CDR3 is TGCAGTGCTAGAGATGGCCTAGCGGGAGCAGGTTACGAG. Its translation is CSARDGLAGAGYE. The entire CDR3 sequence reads CSARDGLAGAGYEQYF.

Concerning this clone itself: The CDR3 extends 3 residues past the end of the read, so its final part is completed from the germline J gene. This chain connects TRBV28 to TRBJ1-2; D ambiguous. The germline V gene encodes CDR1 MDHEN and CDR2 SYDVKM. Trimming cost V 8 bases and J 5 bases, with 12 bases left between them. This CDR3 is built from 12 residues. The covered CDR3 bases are TGTGCCAGCCGAACAGCCCTATATGGC. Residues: CASRTALYG. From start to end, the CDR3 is CASRTALYGYTF.

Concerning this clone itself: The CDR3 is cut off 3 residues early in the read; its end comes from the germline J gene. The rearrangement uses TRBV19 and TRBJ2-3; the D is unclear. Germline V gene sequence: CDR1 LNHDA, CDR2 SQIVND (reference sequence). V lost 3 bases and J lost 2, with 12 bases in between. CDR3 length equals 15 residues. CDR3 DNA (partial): TGTGCCAGTAGTATGTTGCGCTCATACACAGATACG. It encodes CASSMLRSYTDT. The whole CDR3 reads CASSMLRSYTDTQYF. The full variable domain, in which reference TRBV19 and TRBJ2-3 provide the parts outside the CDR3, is DGGITQSPKYLFRKEGQNVTLSCEQNLNHDAMYWYRQDPGQGLRLIYYSQIVNDFQKGDIAEGYSVSREKKESFPLTVTSAQKNPTAFYLCASSMLRSYTDTQYFGPGTRLTVL.

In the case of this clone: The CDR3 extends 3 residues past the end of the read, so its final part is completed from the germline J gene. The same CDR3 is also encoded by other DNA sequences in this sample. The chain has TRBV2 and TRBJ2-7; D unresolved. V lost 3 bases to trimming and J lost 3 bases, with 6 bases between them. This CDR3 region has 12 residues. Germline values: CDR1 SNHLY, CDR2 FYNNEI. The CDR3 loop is CASSDGGYEQYF. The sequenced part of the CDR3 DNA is TGTGCCAGCAGTGACGGCGGCTACGAG.